This T cell receptor beta chain was sequenced in a study of T cell repertoires in cytomegalovirus infection. About the research overall: Public TCR beta signatures were indicative of both CMV infection and a matching HLA type.

Study results and caveats: Summed frequency of public TCR beta families distinguished CMV carriers with the relevant HLA. Across the ex vivo response, the dominant clonotypes were HLA-C-restricted CMV-specific TCR beta clonotypes.

MiXCR, applied by TCRdb to the reads, yields one record per CDR3 protein. The data hold 110,000 to 150,000 distinct CDR3 sequences, with approximately 30% observed a single time. Note on this clonotype: What it binds is unknown.

CDR3 length equals 15 residues. CDR1 and CDR2 (germline): SGHDN, FVKESK. Deletions cut 1 base from V and 1 base from J, with 11 bases between. The starting material was CD8+ T cells from cultured PBMCs, obtained from culture after CMV antigen stimulation. The source is a human donor in good health (CMV status not recorded). Some clones in this sample may be carry-over from other donors' samples. This chain joins TRBV14 and TRBJ2-7, with D maybe TRBD1 (5 bases). CDR3 region: CASSQGGSGSYEQYF. Written as DNA, the CDR3 is TGTGCCAGCAGCCAAGGAGGATCAGGGTCCTACGAGCAGTACTTC.